This T cell receptor beta chain was found in a study of low-dose radiotherapy and immunotherapy resistance in tumors (dated 2022 in TCRdb). Notes on the research overall: Cohort 1 received 0.5 Gy per fraction every 2 weeks, with a prescribed total PTV dose of 6.5 Gy. Aspirin 300 mg was taken orally once daily by patients for four cycles, starting on cycle 1 day 1. Every two weeks, patients got intravenous cyclophosphamide at 200 mg/m2, given one day ahead of each radiation and immunotherapy administration. Trial participants were not randomized into treatment groups. Cohort 2 received 1 Gy per fraction every two weeks, with a total of 13 Gy over 26 weeks. Eight patients were included in the translational analysis: three from the first dose cohort and the first five from the second dose cohort. Nivolumab and ipilimumab were both given intravenously, with nivolumab at a 240 mg flat dose every two weeks and ipilimumab at 1 mg/kg every six weeks.

TCRdb shows the sequencer as Illumina HiSeq 2500. Superscript III and a set of TRAV- and TRBV-specific primers were used to synthesize first-strand cDNA, so that both TCRalpha and TCRbeta chains were covered. TCRs were amplified with Phusion for approximately 18 PCR cycles, with a constant-region primer paired with the adapter attached to the V primers. The MessageAmp II aRNA Amplification Kit was used to amplify the isolated mRNA, with in vitro transcription run for approximately 15 hours at 37 degrees C. mRNA for TCR sequencing was isolated with the Dynabeads mRNA DIRECT Purification Kit. A second approximately 25-cycle Phusion PCR added indexed Illumina adapters, and products were purified with AMPure XP beads. The authors' analysis ran thus. Using custom Perl scripts, TCR sequences encoding the same protein were pooled, out-of-frame sequences were removed, and the abundance of each clonotype was computed. TCR sequences supported by only a single read were excluded from analysis. The metrics used to describe the repertoires included Shannon entropy, Gini index, clonality, richness, and the frequency of TCRs shared between repertoires. Clones were called with MiXCR by TCRdb after fastp trimmed the public reads at Q25, and only in-frame beta chains were retained. Records with the same CDR3 protein are collapsed into one entry carrying the most frequent genes and DNA. V and J calls and clone size were set by TCRdb, not the authors. In this sample the table shows 85,000 to 95,000 distinct CDR3 sequences, 20% to 25% of which occur a single time. The leading ten clones occupy 10% to 15% of the sample.

This specimen's time point label, per the study, means: after trial treatment. The sample's treatment or condition label, in plain terms: LDRT plus nivolumab, ipilimumab, low-dose cyclophosphamide and aspirin (RACIN trial). Donors were enrolled in RACIN, a single-arm phase I dose-escalation trial in which nivolumab, ipilimumab, aspirin, low-dose cyclophosphamide and low-dose radiotherapy were combined. To be eligible, a patient needed to have an advanced solid tumor that was TIL-negative. The germline V and J ends show losses of 4 bases and 6 bases respectively, and no gene match explains 7 bases of the junction. Including cysteine and phenylalanine, the CDR3 has 15 amino acids. The retained sequence is limited to the CDR3, 45 bases, with the frame set at the first base. CDR1 and CDR2 are drawn from the germline V gene (reference sequence): LNHDA, SQIVND. Ten or more counts support this clonotype. Its antigen is unknown. No much larger clone exists at a distance of one base, and base qualities are not known.

This clonotype originated in a female donor with ovarian cancer. This sample comprised PBMCs, obtained after low-dose radiotherapy plus immunotherapy. This chain is built from TRBV19 and TRBJ1-5; 9 bases in between match TRBD1. The sequence in DNA is TGTGCCAGTAGTACACCGGGACAGGGTACTCAGCCCCAGCATTTT. It codes for CASSTPGQGTQPQHF.